The source of this T cell receptor (beta chain) is a study of cytomegalovirus exposure and HLA in healthy donors. This clone was seen more than once but under ten times. The ends were cut back, 1 base at V and 1 base at J, with 6 bases in the middle. The CDR3 has 14 amino acids. From germline, CDR1 is SGHNT and CDR2 YENEEA. In the PCR, 60 Vbeta and 13 Jbeta primers were used. Sequencing was performed with immunoSEQ multiplex PCR; in TCRdb, only in-frame clones are kept and a portion is missing. Of about 94,000 clones in the sample, approximately 77% were seen once. The sequenced material came from PBMCs. The clonotype was recovered from a man aged 25 to 40 in good health and CMV-seronegative. V usage is TRBV11-3 and J usage is TRBJ2-3, with D perhaps TRBD2 (6 bases). CDR3 coding DNA: TGTGCCAGCAGCTTAGGGGGGGGCACAGATACGCAGTATTTT. Translated, it gives CASSLGGGTDTQYF.